A single TCR beta chain is shown here with its context. The antigen remains unidentified. The source of the sample is a study of shared clonotypes between healthy human individuals. Turning to the study itself: Per donor, three plates held CD4 naive cells, three held CD4 memory, two held CD8 naive and one held CD8 memory.

Whole-study findings and limits: Only blood samples were collected, and tissue repertoires likely differ. When naive CD4 clonotypes were compared across a few donors, around 5% were shared.

Original processing methods: Without quality scores, immunoSEQ junctional reads could not be filtered like full-length reads. TCRdb's copy holds only in-frame clones and misses some; the assay was immunoSEQ multiplex PCR. The DNA gave D and trimming, while V, J and clone size come from that table. The table has hundreds of thousands of clones, 96% seen once. Naive CD8 isolation took CD45RO-negative cells positively selected for CCR7 and excluded terminally differentiated effector memory CD45RA+ cells. Material: naive CD8+ T cells sorted from blood. The receptor's source is a woman aged 25 to 45 in good health.

The CDR3 region is CASSLDGNTGDEQFF. The DNA of the CDR3 is TGTGCCAGCAGCTTGGACGGGAACACAGGGGATGAGCAGTTCTTC. The genes are TRBV5-4 and TRBJ2-1; TRBD1 agrees at 7 bases. Germline V gives CDR1 SGHNT, CDR2 YYREEE (reference sequence). The CDR3 length is 15 residues. The junction had 8 bases not matched to a gene; V was cut back by 0 bases and J by 8 bases.